This passage covers 5 T cell receptor beta chains from one sample sequenced in a study of PD-L1 blockade in urothelial cancer. The repertoire was sequenced with immunoSEQ multiplex PCR; TCRdb's copy has only in-frame clones and lacks some. The sample lists around 45,000 clones, 83% occurring once. The time point is: peripheral blood 6 weeks after treatment start. Here the sequenced sample was PBMCs, taken around atezolizumab (anti-PD-L1) treatment. The origin of the receptors is a man between 60 and 70 years old with urothelial cancer.

This chain connects TRBV21-1 to TRBJ1-1; the DNA was not used to check the table's D call, TRBD1. TRBV21-1 is noted as a pseudogene. The CDR3 sequence is 18 residues long. The DNA of the CDR3 is TGTGCCAGCAGCCCTCATAACCCGGGACAGCGAATGAACACTGAAGCTTTCTTT. This gives the protein CASSPHNPGQRMNTEAFF.

This chain connects TRBV5-6 to TRBJ2-1; D possibly corresponds to TRBD2 (5 bases). Germline assignment: CDR1 SGHDT and CDR2 YYEEEE. The CDR3 runs 12 residues. V was clipped by 0 bases and J by 9 bases, with 7 bases between them. CDR3 nucleotide sequence: TGTGCCAGCAGCTTGGAGGCGGGTGAGCAGTTCTTC. Protein: CASSLEAGEQFF.

This chain connects TRBV28 to TRBJ2-3; D not resolved. CDR3 length equals 14 residues. V lost 4 bases and J lost 0, with 8 bases in between. Per germline, CDR1 MDHEN and CDR2 SYDVKM. In DNA, the CDR3 is TGTGCCAGCAGTTCAGATCCGAGCACAGATACGCAGTATTTT. Translating it yields CASSSDPSTDTQYF.

J is TRBJ1-1 and V is TRBV2, with 8 bases fitting TRBD1. The CDR3 sequence is 14 residues long. V was clipped by 5 bases and J by 5 bases; unmatched bases: 7. Germline V gene lookup returns CDR1 SNHLY and CDR2 FYNNEI. DNA of the CDR3: TGTGCCAGCAGTTTGACAGGGGCAGGTACTGAAGCTTTCTTT. Protein: CASSLTGAGTEAFF. Full variable domain (outside the CDR3, taken from reference TRBV2 and TRBJ1-1): EPEVTQTPSHQVTQMGQEVILRCVPISNHLYFYWYRQILGQKVEFLVSFYNNEISEKSEIFDDQFSVERPDGSNFTLKIRSTKLEDSAMYFCASSLTGAGTEAFFGQGTRLTVV.

There are a few counts of this clone. This sequence joins TRBV18 and TRBJ1-4; 8 nucleotides match TRBD1. CDR1 is KGHSH, CDR2 LQKENI, per germline. The ends lost 3 bases at V and 4 bases at J; junction bases unmatched: 7. CDR3 length: 16 amino acids. The CDR3 DNA sequence: TGTGCCAGCTCACCTAAAACGGACAGGGATAATGAAAAACTGTTTTTT. It codes for CASSPKTDRDNEKLFF.